This TCR beta chain is from a study of cytomegalovirus exposure and HLA in healthy donors. A note on this clone: The antigen is undetermined.

With 60 Vbeta and 13 Jbeta primers, the PCR was carried out. Generated by immunoSEQ multiplex PCR, the TCRdb table keeps only in-frame clones and is missing some. The sample holds some 94,000 clones, 69% seen once. Whole-study results and caveats: Presence/absence analysis assumed near-uniform sequencing depth across donors. When a later analysis compared HLA-associated TCR beta chains with equally common others, the HLA-associated chains turned out to be more clonally expanded and to have lower generation probabilities. Among immune exposure information, only CMV serostatus was available. Later analysis showed most CMV-associated TCR beta chains appearing HLA-restricted.

The germline V gene has CDR1 SGHVS and CDR2 FNYEAQ. V lost 5 bases and J lost 1, with 12 bases in between. There are 15 residues in the CDR3. Input material: PBMCs. The clonotype comes from a man aged 50 to 59 in good health and CMV-seronegative. V and J are TRBV7-6 and TRBJ1-5; no clear D. CDR3: CASSPRRGSNQPQHF. The CDR3 bases are TGTGCCAGCAGCCCCCGGCGCGGGAGCAATCAGCCCCAGCATTTT. Filled out from reference TRBV7-6 and TRBJ1-5, the complete variable domain reads GAGVSQSPRYKVTKRGQDVALRCDPISGHVSLYWYRQALGQGPEFLTYFNYEAQQDKSGLPNDRFSAERPEGSISTLTIQRTEQRDSAMYRCASSPRRGSNQPQHFGDGTRLSIL.